The 23 T cell receptor beta chains reported below all come from one sample, sequenced in a study of vaccination and CD4 T cells after COVID-19. Sequencing of the DNA from cultured CD4+ T cells was carried out with the Oncomine TCR Beta short-read assay. TCRdb re-called the PCR reads with MiXCR, one entry per CDR3 protein. The sample lists 20,000 to 25,000 distinct CDR3 sequences; roughly 50% were seen once. For these TCRs, the target antigens are not known. Time point described: late sampling 161 to 241 days after vaccination in a few convalescent patients. Treatment reported: roughly 11-day PBMC culture with coronavirus spike peptide pools or control peptides (ViraFEST assay). The starting material was CD4+ T cells from blood, cultured in vitro, obtained about 7 months after SARS-CoV-2 vaccination. These receptors were collected from a human donor who had recovered from COVID-19.

The rearrangement links TRBV28 to TRBJ2-3, with a possible D match to TRBD2 (6 bases). The CDR3 is made up of 15 amino acids. V lost 6 bases, J lost 2 bases, and 15 bases lay in between. The germline gives CDR1 MDHEN, CDR2 SYDVKM. The DNA of the CDR3 is TGTGCCAGCAGCCCAGGAGGGAACCCCACAGATACGCAGTATTTT. It translates to CASSPGGNPTDTQYF.

This chain joins TRBV6-4 and TRBJ1-6; D might be TRBD1 (6 bases). This CDR3 comprises 17 residues. CDR1 is MRHNA, CDR2 SNTAGT, per germline. The V gene lost 6 bases and the J gene lost 6 bases, with 21 bases spanning the gap. The CDR3 protein is CASSGRQGGLGNSPLHF. CDR3 nucleotides: TGTGCCAGCAGCGGCCGGCAAGGGGGGTTGGGTAATTCACCCCTCCACTTT.

This clonotype occurred a few times. The chain links TRBV11-3 to TRBJ1-1, with 9 bases aligning to TRBD1. The V gene end was trimmed by 5 bases and the J gene end by 1 base; junction bases not matched to a gene: 5. The CDR3 length is 15 residues. CDR1 and CDR2 (germline): SGHNT, YENEEA. The DNA of the CDR3 is TGTGCCAGCAGCCCGGGACAGGGAAGGAACACTGAAGCTTTCTTT. Its translation is CASSPGQGRNTEAFF. The full variable domain, completed using reference TRBV11-3 and TRBJ1-1, is EAGVVQSPRYKIIEKKQPVAFWCNPISGHNTLYWYLQNLGQGPELLIRYENEEAVDDSQLPKDRFSAERLKGVDSTLKIQPAELGDSAVYLCASSPGQGRNTEAFFGQGTRLTVV.

This rearrangement joins TRBV1 to TRBJ2-7; the tabulated D call, TRBD2, remains unverified against the DNA. TRBV1 constitutes a pseudogene. The CDR3 loop spans 15 amino acids. The CDR3 DNA is TGCACCAGCAGCCAAAAACTAGCGGTCTTTTACGAGCAGTACTTC. Protein: CTSSQKLAVFYEQYF.

As regards this clonotype: A far larger clone differs by one base, so this is likely a read error. The V gene is TRBV6-1, the J gene TRBJ2-7; no clear D. This CDR3 spans 10 amino acids. The germline V gene has CDR1 MNHNS and CDR2 SASEGT. V was shortened by 8 bases and J by 7 bases, with 9 bases between the two germline ends. The CDR3 coding sequence is TGTGCCAGCGGCTACAATGAGCAGTACTTC. Its protein is CASGYNEQYF.

The genes are TRBV20-1 and TRBJ2-1, with 7 positions matching TRBD2. Trimming removed 6 bases from V and 5 bases from J; junction bases left unmatched: 10. The CDR3 length is 14 residues. The germline gives CDR1 DFQATT, CDR2 SNEGSKA (reference sequence). The CDR3 DNA follows: TGCAGTGCGGACCGAGGCGGGGGAAACAATGAGCAGTTCTTC. It is translated as CSADRGGGNNEQFF.

This clonotype was counted between two and nine times. CDR3 in amino acids: CSAIGDLNQPQHF. DNA of the CDR3: TGCAGTGCTATAGGGGACCTCAATCAGCCCCAGCATTTT. The chain couples TRBV20-1 to TRBJ1-5; TRBD1 might be the D (5 bases). V dropped 4 bases and J dropped 3 bases, with 10 bases sitting between them. The CDR3 length is 13 residues. The V gene's germline CDR1 is DFQATT and CDR2 SNEGSKA (reference sequence).

The CDR3 DNA reads as TGTGCCACCAGCAGAGGGGCGGGGTGGAACACCGGGGAGCTGTTTTTT. Translating it yields CATSRGAGWNTGELFF. The chain uses TRBV15 and TRBJ2-2; tentative D call: TRBD2 (6 bases). Looked up from germline, CDR1 is LNHNV and CDR2 is YYDKDF (reference sequence). This CDR3 is 16 amino acids long. V lost 1 base and J 1 base, leaving 10 bases between the germline ends.

The chain employs TRBV20-1 and TRBJ1-1; 10 positions match TRBD1. Germline values: CDR1 DFQATT, CDR2 SNEGSKA (reference sequence). CDR3 length: 14 amino acids. V gave up 4 bases and J gave up 5 bases; unmatched junction bases: 7. The CDR3 coding sequence is TGCAGTGCTACGAACCGACAGGGGGCGACTGAAGCTTTCTTT. Residues: CSATNRQGATEAFF.

Note on this clonotype: Because the CDR3's place on the DNA is in doubt, the DNA is left out and the CDR3 is given as listed by TCRdb. CDR3 residues: CISVPEAVGAYPSQSPLHF. The J gene is TRBJ1-6, the V gene TRBV7-5. TRBV7-5 is noted as a pseudogene. The CDR3 is 19 residues long, counting both termini.

The chain links TRBV6-1 to TRBJ2-7; D tentatively reads TRBD1 or TRBD2 (5 bases each). Germline V lookup: CDR1 MNHNS, CDR2 SASEGT. CDR3 length: 15 amino acids. Between the trimmed V and J ends, which lost 6 bases and 0 bases, there was a span of 15 bases. The chain's CDR3 is CASSGARRFSYEQYF. CDR3 coding DNA: TGTGCCAGCAGCGGGGCTCGCAGGTTCTCCTACGAGCAGTACTTC.

The chain couples TRBV20-1 to TRBJ2-7, with D possibly TRBD1 on 6 matching bases. Germline CDR1 DFQATT, CDR2 SNEGSKA (reference sequence). Trimming took 0 bases from V and 6 from J, leaving 12 bases between them. The CDR3 is 13 residues long. CDR3 amino acids: CSARDYRVSEQYF. CDR3 sequence (DNA): TGCAGTGCTAGAGATTACAGGGTGAGCGAGCAGTACTTC.

The chain carries TRBV11-3 and TRBJ2-2; D remains unclear. Germline V gene lookup returns CDR1 SGHNT and CDR2 YENEEA. The CDR3 consists of 14 residues. V was trimmed by 3 bases and J by 1 base, leaving 6 bases between them. The CDR3 DNA is TGTGCCAGCAGCTTCTTCCTGAACACCGGGGAGCTGTTTTTT. Protein sequence: CASSFFLNTGELFF.

The J gene is TRBJ1-6, the V gene TRBV29-1, with D possibly matching TRBD1 (6 bases). The CDR3 loop spans 13 amino acids. Germline CDR1 SQVTM, CDR2 ANQGSEA. The germline V and J ends were trimmed by 4 bases and 10 bases, with 14 bases remaining between them. DNA of the CDR3: TGCAGCGTTGGTAACAGGGAAGGATCACCCCTCCACTTT. Residues: CSVGNREGSPLHF. Full variable domain (outside the CDR3, taken from reference TRBV29-1 and TRBJ1-6): SAVISQKPSRDICQRGTSLTIQCQVDSQVTMMFWYRQQPGQSLTLIATANQGSEATYESGFVIDKFPISRPNLTFSTLTVSNMSPEDSSIYLCSVGNREGSPLHFGNGTRLTVT.

The rearrangement uses TRBV19 and TRBJ1-5; no clear D gene. The CDR3 contains 13 residues. V gave up 6 bases and J gave up 2 bases, with 8 bases separating them. In germline, CDR1 is LNHDA, CDR2 SQIVND (reference sequence). CDR3 nucleotides: TGTGCCAGTAGAACACAGCGCAATCAGCCCCAGCATTTT. This encodes CASRTQRNQPQHF.

The sample holds a few counts of this clonotype. The chain uses TRBV7-8 and TRBJ1-5; D ambiguous. V was trimmed by 5 bases and J by 0 bases, leaving 11 bases between them. The CDR3 has 15 amino acids. The germline CDR1 and CDR2 sequences are SGHVS and FQNEAQ. CDR3 sequence (DNA): TGTGCCAGCAGCCCGCACAGAGTTAGCAATCAGCCCCAGCATTTT. It is translated as CASSPHRVSNQPQHF.

This clonotype was found a few times. This chain connects TRBV6-1 to TRBJ1-1, with TRBD1 identical over 7 bases. CDR1 MNHNS and CDR2 SASEGT come from the germline V gene. The CDR3 is 14 amino acids. The V segment lost 9 bases and the J segment 0 bases; nucleotides outside the gene matches: 7. The CDR3 region is CASTPGQMNTEAFF. The CDR3 DNA reads as TGTGCCAGTACTCCGGGACAGATGAACACTGAAGCTTTCTTT.

The table lists this clonotype with a few counts. This chain connects TRBV21-1 to TRBJ2-6; TRBD2 was called by the table and not checked on the DNA. TRBV21-1 is classified as a pseudogene. The CDR3 has 21 residues. CDR3 in amino acids: CASSKEGVMRAPVTGANVLTF. The CDR3 bases are TGTGCCAGCAGCAAAGAAGGAGTGATGAGGGCCCCCGTTACCGGGGCCAACGTCCTGACTTTC.

The J gene is TRBJ2-5, the V gene TRBV7-2; 9 bases map to TRBD2. CDR3 length: 15 residues. Germline V CDR1 and CDR2: SGHTA, FQGNSA. V trimming: 5 bases; J trimming: 5 bases; junction bases outside the gene matches: 9. Here the CDR3 DNA reads TGTGCCAGCAGCCTCCAGCGGGGGGACGGGGAGACCCAGTACTTC. This gives the protein CASSLQRGDGETQYF.

This chain uses TRBV20-1 with TRBJ2-1; a possible D gene is TRBD2 (5 bases). Germline V CDR1 and CDR2: DFQATT, SNEGSKA (reference sequence). The CDR3 contains 15 residues. V lost 0 bases and J 5 bases, leaving 14 bases between the germline ends. The CDR3 sequence: CSARDSEGVHNEQFF. CDR3 DNA sequence: TGCAGTGCTAGAGATTCCGAGGGAGTCCACAATGAGCAGTTCTTC.

The V call is TRBV20-1, the J call TRBJ1-2; the D gene is possibly TRBD1 (5 bases). The CDR3 is 14 amino acids. V lost 5 bases, J lost 4 bases, and 17 bases lay in between. Germline CDR1 reads DFQATT; CDR2 reads SNEGSKA (reference sequence). The CDR3 reads CSAARQGVGYGYTF. In DNA, the CDR3 is TGCAGTGCTGCGCGGCAGGGAGTTGGCTATGGCTACACCTTC.

The chain couples TRBV7-9 to TRBJ2-6; 7 bases align to TRBD1. The J segment lost 0 bases and the V segment lost 4 bases, leaving 3 bases of the junction unmatched. There are 16 residues in the CDR3. The germline V gene has CDR1 SEHNR and CDR2 FQNEAQ (reference sequence). CDR3 nucleotides: TGTGCCAGCAGCTCACGGACAGGCTCTGGGGCCAACGTCCTGACTTTC. It codes for CASSSRTGSGANVLTF.

V is TRBV6-1 and J is TRBJ2-5; TRBD1 agrees at 9 bases. V lost 6 bases, J lost 4 bases, and 9 bases stayed unmatched. The CDR3 sequence is 15 residues long. From germline, CDR1 is MNHNS and CDR2 SASEGT. The CDR3 is CASRRGQGQVETQYF. In DNA form, the CDR3 reads TGTGCCAGCAGAAGGGGACAGGGTCAGGTAGAGACCCAGTACTTC.